The next 18 T cell receptor beta chains were all read from a single sample in a study of cytotoxic CD8 clonotypes in ibrutinib-treated CLL (dated by TCRdb to the early 2020s). The receptor library was made with the immunoSEQ multiplex PCR assay. What TCRdb holds here is the immuneACCESS table cut down to in-frame rearrangements. Part of the clones is not present; checked against another copy, under half of the missing clones reflect an unresolved V gene, and the others are unexplained. This sample comprises some 150,000 clones, 70% to 80% of them detected only once. The ten largest clones capture roughly a quarter of the sample. In the paper's terms, the time point label means: roughly 12 months on ibrutinib. This specimen was PBMCs, taken after 12 months of ibrutinib treatment. Source of these receptors: a human donor with chronic lymphocytic leukemia.

This clone was observed once. The J gene is TRBJ2-7, the V gene TRBV19; 14 bases fit TRBD2. From germline, CDR1 is LNHDA and CDR2 SQIVND (reference sequence). This CDR3 has 14 amino acids. J was trimmed by 7 bases and V by 7 bases; bases with no gene match: 6. The CDR3 nucleotides are TGTGCCAGTAATACCGGGACTAGCGGGAGTGAGCAGTACTTC. Protein: CASNTGTSGSEQYF.

This clone was found once. As DNA, the CDR3 is TGTGCCAGCAGCCAATTCCGGGACCGCCATACGCAGTATTTT. Encoded protein: CASSQFRDRHTQYF. The chain combines TRBV16 with TRBJ2-3; D assignment may be TRBD1 or TRBD2 (5 bases each). The CDR3 extends over 14 amino acids. CDR1 is KGHSY and CDR2 is FQNENV in the germline V gene. Trimming stripped 1 base from V and 7 bases from J, with 12 bases between.

This chain joins TRBV27 and TRBJ2-2, with 13 bases identical to TRBD2. Germline CDR1 and CDR2: MNHEY and SMNVEV (reference sequence). This CDR3 has 18 amino acids. Trimming removed 1 base from V and 2 bases from J; junction bases left unmatched: 4. The CDR3 DNA is TGTGCCAGCAGTTTATGGGGACTAGCGGGGTCCAACACCGGGGAGCTGTTTTTT. Protein: CASSLWGLAGSNTGELFF.

This chain links TRBV9 with TRBJ2-7, with TRBD2 identical over 8 bases. The CDR3 is made up of 16 amino acids. The junction had 10 bases not matched to a gene; V was cut back by 4 bases and J by 1 base. Germline V gene data show CDR1 as SGDLS and CDR2 as YYNGEE. The CDR3 sequence is CASSPEPGLGSYEQYF. The CDR3 nucleotides are TGTGCCAGCAGCCCCGAGCCGGGACTAGGGTCCTACGAGCAGTACTTC.

The sample holds many counts of this clone. The chain has TRBV5-1 and TRBJ1-1; D is possibly TRBD1 (5 bases). Trimming shortened V by 5 bases and J by 11 bases, and 22 bases separated the two germline ends. This CDR3 has 14 amino acids. Germline V CDR1 and CDR2: SGHRS, YFSETQ. In nucleotides, the CDR3 is TGCGCCAGCAGGAAGGTTGGGGGTGGGAGTCGGGCTTTCTTT. Encoded protein: CASRKVGGGSRAFF.

The chain couples TRBV7-6 to TRBJ2-1; the match to TRBD2 covers 11 bases. CDR1 SGHVS and CDR2 FNYEAQ come from the germline V gene. The CDR3 contains 15 residues. Trimming removed 3 bases from V and 7 bases from J; junction bases left unmatched: 5. CDR3 protein: CASSLTSGTGNEQFF. The CDR3 nucleotides are TGTGCCAGCAGCTTGACTAGCGGGACGGGGAATGAGCAGTTCTTC.

The chain combines TRBV18 with TRBJ1-4, with D uncertain. The germline V and J ends were trimmed by 5 bases and 5 bases, with 9 bases remaining between them. This CDR3 is 13 amino acids long. Germline V gene data show CDR1 as KGHSH and CDR2 as LQKENI. CDR3 coding DNA: TGTGCCAGCTCAGGGGTATCAAATGAAAAACTGTTTTTT. This codes for CASSGVSNEKLFF.

The gene calls are TRBV21-1 and TRBJ2-7. TRBV21-1 is shown as a pseudogene. CDR3 size: 13 residues. The CDR3 coding sequence is TGTGCCAGCAGCACCAGGGAGAACCACGAGCAGTACTTC. This encodes CASSTRENHEQYF.

With regard to this clone: The sample has other DNA sequences that encode this CDR3 too. The chain's CDR3 is CASSPDRDEQYF. As DNA, the CDR3 is TGTGCCAGCTCACCGGACAGAGACGAGCAGTACTTC. This rearrangement joins TRBV18 to TRBJ2-7; perhaps TRBD1 as D (6 bases). From germline, CDR1 is KGHSH and CDR2 LQKENI. This CDR3 comprises 12 residues. Trimming left V 3 bases short and J 5 bases short, with 8 bases between.

The chain couples TRBV7-8 to TRBJ2-7; D unresolved. The CDR3 contains 14 residues. Germline values: CDR1 SGHVS, CDR2 FQNEAQ. V lost 6 bases, J lost 0 bases, and 12 bases lay in between. The CDR3 here is CASSFIDTSYEQYF. CDR3 sequence (DNA): TGTGCCAGCAGTTTTATCGACACCTCCTACGAGCAGTACTTC.

The chain carries TRBV15 and TRBJ1-2, with a tentative D call TRBD1 (6 bases). Trimming cost V 1 base and J 0 bases, with 15 bases left between them. CDR1 and CDR2 from the germline V gene are LNHNV and YYDKDF (reference sequence). The CDR3 covers 17 residues. The CDR3 DNA sequence: TGTGCCACCAGCAGAGGATCAGGGGCCTTAGCTAACTATGGCTACACCTTC. Translated: CATSRGSGALANYGYTF. Complete variable domain (other parts from reference TRBV15 and TRBJ1-2): DAMVIQNPRYQVTQFGKPVTLSCSQTLNHNVMYWYQQKSSQAPKLLFHYYDKDFNNEADTPDNFQSRRPNTSFCFLDIRSPGLGDTAMYLCATSRGSGALANYGYTFGSGTRLTVV.

The genes are TRBV30 and TRBJ2-1; 7 bases are shared with TRBD2. Germline lookup yields CDR1 GTSNPN and CDR2 SVGIG (reference sequence). With 1 base clipped from V and 6 bases from J, the junction kept 12 bases outside the gene matches. The CDR3 length is 16 residues. CDR3 amino acids: CAWSGLAPFTANEQFF. The CDR3, as DNA: TGTGCCTGGAGTGGACTAGCCCCCTTCACGGCCAATGAGCAGTTCTTC. Drawing the rest from reference TRBV30 and TRBJ2-1, the complete variable domain is SQTIHQWPATLVQPVGSPLSLECTVEGTSNPNLYWYRQAAGRGLQLLFYSVGIGQISSEVPQNLSASRPQDRQFILSSKKLLLSDSGFYLCAWSGLAPFTANEQFFGPGTRLTVL.

The chain links TRBV5-6 to TRBJ2-5; the D gene could be TRBD1 or TRBD2 (5 bases each). V shed 3 bases and J shed 5 bases, with 14 bases lying between them. Looked up from germline, CDR1 is SGHDT and CDR2 is YYEEEE. The CDR3 contains 14 residues. The CDR3 region has the DNA TGTGCCAGCAGCTCCGGGACGGACGGGGAGACCCAGTACTTC. This translates into CASSSGTDGETQYF.

The sample holds one count of this clone. The chain links TRBV4-1 to TRBJ2-7; 9 bases agree with TRBD1. This CDR3 is 15 amino acids long. J was trimmed by 2 bases and V by 1 base; bases with no gene match: 3. Germline CDR1 MGHRA, CDR2 YSYEKL. The chain's CDR3 is CASSQGTGVAYEQYF. The CDR3 DNA follows: TGCGCCAGCAGCCAAGGGACAGGGGTGGCCTACGAGCAGTACTTC.

This chain joins TRBV19 and TRBJ1-2; the D is unclear. Germline-derived CDR1 and CDR2 are LNHDA and SQIVND (reference sequence). The CDR3 is 13 amino acids. With 7 bases removed from V and 0 bases from J, the gap between germline ends came to 9 bases. The CDR3 region is CASIDGANYGYTF. In DNA, the CDR3 is TGTGCCAGTATCGACGGAGCTAACTATGGCTACACCTTC.

The rearrangement joins TRBV4-3 to TRBJ2-1; D not resolved. CDR1 is LGHNA and CDR2 is YSLEER in the germline V gene. The CDR3 sequence is 14 residues long. V was shortened by 4 bases and J by 9 bases, with 16 bases between the two germline ends. CDR3 DNA: TGCGCCAGCAGCCTAGCTACAACGGTCGGTGAGCAGTTCTTC. This sequence encodes CASSLATTVGEQFF.

The J gene is TRBJ1-2, the V gene TRBV19; D unresolved. Trimming took 3 bases from V and 2 from J, leaving 7 bases between them. The CDR3 runs 13 residues. The germline V gene encodes CDR1 LNHDA and CDR2 SQIVND (reference sequence). In DNA, the CDR3 is TGTGCCAGTAGTATTGACGGCAACTATGGCTACACCTTC. Encoded protein: CASSIDGNYGYTF.

V gene TRBV27 combines with J gene TRBJ1-2; D remains ambiguous. V was pared by 1 base and J by 2 bases, with 11 bases between. Germline V CDR1 and CDR2: MNHEY, SMNVEV (reference sequence). This CDR3 has 15 amino acids. The CDR3 reads CASSLFSSANYGYTF. CDR3 sequence (DNA): TGTGCCAGCAGTTTATTTAGTTCGGCGAACTATGGCTACACCTTC.